These 22 T cell receptor beta chains share one sample of origin, sequenced in a study of blood T cell repertoires in COVID-19 (dated by TCRdb to about 2020). The library relied on the immunoSEQ multiplex PCR assay. TCRdb carries this immuneACCESS record with in-frame sequences only. Its versions omit some clonotypes, under half of them owing to an unresolved V gene in the studies checked, with the rest unexplained. In all, the sample holds 150,000 to 200,000 clones, and over 80% of those were seen once. Jointly, the top ten make up 10% to 15% of the sample. The sequenced sample was PBMCs or T cells enriched from blood (not recorded which). The receptor set was obtained from a woman in her sixties or seventies who had recovered from COVID-19.

The chain is built from TRBV6-1 and TRBJ2-7; 8 bases are shared with TRBD1. CDR1 and CDR2 (germline): MNHNS, SASEGT. This CDR3 has 14 residues. J lost 2 bases, V lost 6 bases, and 6 bases had no gene match. The DNA of the CDR3 is TGTGCCAGCAGCCGACAGGGGATTCCCTACGAGCAGTACTTC. Translation: CASSRQGIPYEQYF.

The rearrangement uses TRBV9 and TRBJ2-1, with 9 bases aligning to TRBD2. Unmatched junction bases numbered 11, after V lost 4 bases and J lost 6 bases. The germline V gene encodes CDR1 SGDLS and CDR2 YYNGEE. This CDR3 is 16 amino acids long. The CDR3 nucleotides are TGTGCCAGCAGCTCAAACGAGGGACTAGCCGGCAATGAGCAGTTCTTC. This encodes CASSSNEGLAGNEQFF.

This clone was seen only once. This chain uses TRBV9 with TRBJ1-2, with D perhaps TRBD1 (6 bases). The V and J ends lost 0 bases and 6 bases respectively, with 15 bases between them. This CDR3 comprises 15 residues. CDR1 and CDR2 (germline): SGDLS, YYNGEE. DNA of the CDR3: TGTGCCAGCAGCGTAGTGCAGGGGCTTGGGCATGGCTACACCTTC. Its protein is CASSVVQGLGHGYTF. The variable domain in full, with the rest retrieved from reference TRBV9 and TRBJ1-2, is DSGVTQTPKHLITATGQRVTLRCSPRSGDLSVYWYQQSLDQGLQFLIQYYNGEERAKGNILERFSAQQFPDLHSELNLSSLELGDSALYFCASSVVQGLGHGYTFGSGTRLTVV.

The chain recombines TRBV7-8 with TRBJ1-2, with TRBD1 matching 10 bases. From germline, CDR1 is SGHVS and CDR2 FQNEAQ. V dropped 4 bases and J dropped 6; count of bases not matched to a gene: 14. The CDR3 consists of 17 residues. Here the CDR3 reads CASSWRGTGANGDGYTF. CDR3 nucleotide sequence: TGTGCCAGCAGCTGGCGGGGGACAGGGGCAAACGGGGATGGCTACACCTTC.

The sample holds one count of this clone. V and J are TRBV7-2 and TRBJ2-3, with TRBD2 matching over 9 bases. V gave up 6 bases and J gave up 8 bases; unmatched junction bases: 12. The CDR3 consists of 15 residues. Germline V CDR1 and CDR2: SGHTA, FQGNSA. The DNA for the CDR3 is TGTGCCAGCAGTCAGACTAGCGGAACACGGGGTACGCAGTATTTT. Amino acid sequence: CASSQTSGTRGTQYF.

The V gene is TRBV4-1, the J gene TRBJ2-2, with D perhaps TRBD1 (6 bases). Trimming cost V 4 bases and J 2 bases, with 17 bases left between them. Germline values: CDR1 MGHRA, CDR2 YSYEKL. The CDR3 is 17 amino acids. The CDR3 loop reads CASSPHQGSRNTGELFF. CDR3 sequence (DNA): TGCGCCAGCAGCCCCCACCAGGGGAGTAGAAACACCGGGGAGCTGTTTTTT.

The rearrangement uses TRBV12-3 or TRBV12-4 and TRBJ2-5; perhaps TRBD2 as D (6 bases). The CDR3 length is 13 residues. Trimming stripped 5 bases from V and 4 bases from J, with 11 bases between. In DNA, the CDR3 is TGTGCCAGCAGTGTGGGGGAGGCAGAGACCCAGTACTTC. Translating it yields CASSVGEAETQYF.

V gene TRBV30 combines with J gene TRBJ1-6, with D uncertain. CDR1 is GTSNPN and CDR2 is SVGIG in the germline V gene (reference sequence). The CDR3 totals 13 residues. V lost 1 base and J 7 bases, leaving 8 bases between the germline ends. In nucleotides, the CDR3 is TGTGCCTGGAGTGGGCAGGTGAATTCACCCCTCCACTTT. The encoded protein is CAWSGQVNSPLHF.

CDR3 DNA sequence: TGTGCCAGCAAACGGGGACAGGGGGCGGCTCAGCCCCAGCATTTT. Translating gives CASKRGQGAAQPQHF. The V call is TRBV2, the J call TRBJ1-5; 12 bases line up with TRBD1. Unmatched junction bases numbered 7, after V lost 7 bases and J lost 6 bases. This CDR3 spans 15 amino acids. Germline V gene sequence: CDR1 SNHLY, CDR2 FYNNEI.

The chain joins TRBV18 to TRBJ2-1; TRBD2 matches at 9 bases. Germline V gene data show CDR1 as KGHSH and CDR2 as LQKENI. CDR3 length equals 14 residues. V gave up 3 bases and J gave up 7 bases; unmatched junction bases: 4. The CDR3 sequence: CASSPLAGSNEQFF. The CDR3 DNA reads TGTGCCAGCTCACCTCTAGCGGGGTCAAATGAGCAGTTCTTC.

V gene TRBV4-1 combines with J gene TRBJ2-1; 8 nucleotides agree with TRBD2. Trimming at V came to 2 bases and at J to 0 bases, leaving 3 bases not matched to a gene. The CDR3 has 16 amino acids. Germline CDR1 and CDR2: MGHRA and YSYEKL. As DNA, the CDR3 is TGCGCCAGCAGCCAACCAACTAGCGGCTCCTACAATGAGCAGTTCTTC. This sequence encodes CASSQPTSGSYNEQFF.

The chain has TRBV29-1 and TRBJ2-1; 7 bases line up with TRBD2. The CDR3 extends over 12 amino acids. Losses at the gene ends were 4 bases for V and 10 bases for J; bases not matched to a gene: 7. CDR1 and CDR2 from the germline V gene are SQVTM and ANQGSEA. The CDR3 coding sequence is TGCAGCGTTGGGGGGGGACTCCGCGAGCAGTTCTTC. This translates into CSVGGGLREQFF.

This clone was picked up a small number of times. The genes are TRBV28 and TRBJ1-5; 8 positions agree with TRBD1. The CDR3 contains 10 residues. V shed 11 bases, J shed 13 bases, and the junction held 7 bases outside the gene matches. Germline CDR1 reads MDHEN; CDR2 reads SYDVKM. The CDR3 reads CAAGQGKQHF. CDR3 coding DNA: TGTGCCGCCGGACAGGGTAAACAGCATTTT.

This clone was observed a single time. The CDR3 reads CASSELGRVVNQPQHF. CDR3 nucleotide sequence: TGTGCCAGCAGTGAACTAGGCAGGGTGGTCAATCAGCCCCAGCATTTT. V gene TRBV6-1 combines with J gene TRBJ1-5, with a tentative D call TRBD1 (5 bases). Trimming cost V 2 bases and J 3 bases, with 14 bases left between them. Germline V CDR1 and CDR2: MNHNS, SASEGT. This CDR3 has 16 amino acids.

The J gene is TRBJ2-7, the V gene TRBV9; 8 bases line up with TRBD2. The CDR3 sequence is 16 residues long. The V gene end was trimmed by 0 bases and the J gene end by 2 bases; junction bases not matched to a gene: 7. Germline values: CDR1 SGDLS, CDR2 YYNGEE. The CDR3 DNA reads as TGTGCCAGCAGCGTAGGTGGAGCGGGAGTGACCTACGAGCAGTACTTC. Protein: CASSVGGAGVTYEQYF.

The J gene is TRBJ1-2, the V gene TRBV2; 9 bases line up with TRBD1. Germline-derived CDR1 and CDR2 are SNHLY and FYNNEI. V lost 5 bases and J lost 6; bases outside the gene matches: 4. This CDR3 contains 13 residues. This chain's CDR3 is CASSRQGDDGYTF. In nucleotides, the CDR3 is TGTGCCAGCAGTCGACAGGGGGACGATGGCTACACCTTC.

The chain is built from TRBV18 and TRBJ2-2, with TRBD1 as a possible D gene (6 bases). Germline V gives CDR1 KGHSH, CDR2 LQKENI. The ends were cut back, 4 bases at V and 3 bases at J, with 12 bases in the middle. The CDR3 totals 15 residues. The CDR3 sequence is CASSLRRTDTGELFF. For the CDR3, the DNA is TGTGCCAGCTCACTGCGACGGACAGACACCGGGGAGCTGTTTTTT.

This chain connects TRBV4-2 to TRBJ1-1, with 10 positions matching TRBD1. Per the germline V gene, CDR1 is LGHNA and CDR2 is YNFKEQ. The CDR3 runs to 14 residues. Trimming removed 3 bases from V and 4 bases from J; junction bases left unmatched: 2. CDR3 sequence (DNA): TGTGCCAGCAGCCAGACAGGGGGCGGCACTGAAGCTTTCTTT. Translation gives CASSQTGGGTEAFF.

CDR3 in DNA: TGTGCCAGCAGCCCCGGACAGGGGGCCCTATTGTTCGCTAATGAAAAACTGTTTTTT. Amino acid sequence: CASSPGQGALLFANEKLFF. The chain has TRBV3-1 (or the pseudogene TRBV3-2) and TRBJ1-4, with 11 bases identical to TRBD1. This CDR3 is built from 19 residues. The germline V gene has CDR1 LGHDT and CDR2 YNNKEL (reference sequence). V was pared by 4 bases and J by 3 bases, with 13 bases of the junction left unmatched.

This chain joins TRBV11-3 and TRBJ1-2, with 7 bases identical to TRBD1. CDR3 length: 15 residues. The V segment lost 3 bases and the J segment 4 bases; nucleotides outside the gene matches: 8. Germline loops: CDR1 SGHNT, CDR2 YENEEA. CDR3 nucleotide sequence: TGTGCCAGCAGCTTGGGGGACGACAGGGCCTATGGCTACACCTTC. Translating it yields CASSLGDDRAYGYTF.

The CDR3 DNA sequence: TGTGCCTGGAGCCAGGGACACTCCCGGTACAATGAGCAGTTCTTC. Encoded protein: CAWSQGHSRYNEQFF. The rearrangement joins TRBV30 to TRBJ2-1, with D tentatively TRBD1 (6 bases). This CDR3 contains 15 residues. CDR1 is GTSNPN and CDR2 is SVGIG in the germline V gene (reference sequence). The V and J ends lost 3 bases and 4 bases respectively, with 16 bases between them.

The rearrangement links TRBV10-3 to TRBJ2-5, with a weak D call TRBD2 (7 bases). V was cut by 3 bases and J by 4 bases, with 12 bases left in between. In germline, CDR1 is ENHRY, CDR2 SYGVKD. CDR3 length: 14 amino acids. In nucleotides, the CDR3 is TGTGCCATCAGTGAAGAAAGGGGGGGAGAGACCCAGTACTTC. Its protein product is CAISEERGGETQYF.